The sequence of this T cell receptor (beta chain) was determined in a study of OX40 agonist ivuxolimab in advanced cancers. Looking at the study overall: The patients' treatment was ivuxolimab, an agonistic anti-OX40 (CD134) antibody.

Clones were sequenced by immunoSEQ multiplex PCR, and TCRdb holds only the in-frame ones, with some missing. The sample yields tens of thousands of clones, over 90% seen once. The CDR3 loop spans 15 amino acids. V was clipped by 0 bases and J by 4 bases; unmatched bases: 6. Germline CDR1 reads SGHRS; CDR2 reads YFSETQ. A note on this clone: The antigen is unknown.

Study results and caveats: There were, on average, more expanded clones in CD8+ T cells than in CD4+.

The input for sequencing was CD4+ or CD8+ T cells sorted from blood, taken in a trial of the OX40 agonist ivuxolimab. The chain joins TRBV5-1 to TRBJ2-7, with TRBD1 identical over 8 bases. This receptor was obtained from an adult with an advanced solid tumor such as melanoma, head and neck, liver or kidney cancer. CDR3: CASSLAGQGQYEQYF. The CDR3 DNA reads as TGCGCCAGCAGCTTGGCCGGACAGGGCCAGTACGAGCAGTACTTC.